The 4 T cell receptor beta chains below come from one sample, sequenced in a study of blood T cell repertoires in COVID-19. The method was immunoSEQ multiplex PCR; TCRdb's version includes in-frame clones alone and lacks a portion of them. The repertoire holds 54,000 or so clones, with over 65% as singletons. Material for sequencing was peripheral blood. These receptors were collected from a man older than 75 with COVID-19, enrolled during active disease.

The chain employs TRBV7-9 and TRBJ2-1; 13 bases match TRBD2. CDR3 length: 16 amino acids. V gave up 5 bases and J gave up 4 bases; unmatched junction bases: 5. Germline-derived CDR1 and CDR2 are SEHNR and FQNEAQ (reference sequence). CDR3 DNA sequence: TGTGCCAGCAGCGGGGGACTAGCGGGGAGGTACAATGAGCAGTTCTTC. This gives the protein CASSGGLAGRYNEQFF.

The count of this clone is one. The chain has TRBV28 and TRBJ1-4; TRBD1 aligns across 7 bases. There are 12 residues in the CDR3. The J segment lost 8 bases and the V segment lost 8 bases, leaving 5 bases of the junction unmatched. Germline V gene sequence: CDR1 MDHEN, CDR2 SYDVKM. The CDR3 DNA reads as TGTGCCAGCCGTGACAGGGTCGAAAAACTGTTTTTT. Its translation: CASRDRVEKLFF.

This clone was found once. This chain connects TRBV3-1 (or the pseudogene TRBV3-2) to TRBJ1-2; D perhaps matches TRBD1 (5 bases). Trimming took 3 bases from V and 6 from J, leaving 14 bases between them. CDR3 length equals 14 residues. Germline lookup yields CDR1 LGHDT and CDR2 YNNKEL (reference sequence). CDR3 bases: TGTGCCAGCAGCCAGGTTCAGGGCCTCAATGGCTACACCTTC. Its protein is CASSQVQGLNGYTF.

The CDR3 protein is CASRGQTNTGELFF. The CDR3 DNA sequence: TGTGCCAGCAGAGGACAGACGAACACCGGGGAGCTGTTTTTT. The rearrangement joins TRBV6-5 to TRBJ2-2, with a weak D call TRBD1 (6 bases). This CDR3 contains 14 residues. Germline lookup yields CDR1 MNHEY and CDR2 SVGAGI. The V gene lost 6 bases and the J gene lost 0 bases, with 8 bases spanning the gap.